This paragraph reports one TCR beta chain. What antigen it recognizes has not been identified. No base quality information exists; no much larger clone differs at one position. The sample's treatment or condition label, decoded: preoperative locoregional IRX-2 cytokine immunotherapy. The samples were obtained from a phase Ib study in which preoperative, locoregional IRX-2 cytokine immunotherapy intended to prime immune responses was tested. Patients with early-stage breast cancer who were given IRX-2 before surgery served as donors. This sample is part of a study of preoperative IRX-2 immunotherapy in early breast cancer (dated by TCRdb to between 2018 and 2021). The library was generated by the immunoSEQ multiplex PCR assay. In TCRdb, the immuneACCESS table is reduced to in-frame sequences with V and J assigned. These tables do not hold every clone; where another copy was compared, an unresolved V gene accounts for under half, and the others remain unexplained. This sample gives fewer than 40,000 clones in total; over 85% of them show up just once. About 1.6% of the sample lies in the top ten.

From the cysteine up to the phenylalanine, the CDR3 has a length of 14 residues. The only DNA kept is the CDR3, 42 bases in frame from the first base. V and J are truncated by 3 bases and 1 base respectively, leaving an intervening sequence of 9 bases. CDR1 and CDR2 were assigned from the germline V gene as KGHSH and LQKENI. The sample consisted of tumor tissue, taken after IRX-2 immunotherapy. The clonotype was recovered from a human donor with breast cancer. Recombination linked TRBV18 to TRBJ1-1; no D gene is confidently identified. The DNA sequence is given as TGTGCCAGCTCACCCGATAACACGAACACTGAAGCTTTCTTT. Its coded protein is CASSPDNTNTEAFF.